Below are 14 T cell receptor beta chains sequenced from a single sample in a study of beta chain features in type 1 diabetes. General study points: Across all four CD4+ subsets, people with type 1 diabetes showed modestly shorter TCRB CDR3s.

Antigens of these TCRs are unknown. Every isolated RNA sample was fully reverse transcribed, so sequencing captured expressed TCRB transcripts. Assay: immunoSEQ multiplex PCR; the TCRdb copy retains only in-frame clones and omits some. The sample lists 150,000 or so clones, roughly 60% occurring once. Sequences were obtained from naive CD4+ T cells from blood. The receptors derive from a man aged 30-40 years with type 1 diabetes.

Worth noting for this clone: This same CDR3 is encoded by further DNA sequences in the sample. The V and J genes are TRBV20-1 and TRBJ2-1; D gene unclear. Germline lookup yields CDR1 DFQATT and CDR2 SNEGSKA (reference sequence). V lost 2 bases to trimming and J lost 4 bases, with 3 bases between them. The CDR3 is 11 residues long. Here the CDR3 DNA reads TGCAGTGCTAGACTGTACAATGAGCAGTTCTTC. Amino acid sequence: CSARLYNEQFF.

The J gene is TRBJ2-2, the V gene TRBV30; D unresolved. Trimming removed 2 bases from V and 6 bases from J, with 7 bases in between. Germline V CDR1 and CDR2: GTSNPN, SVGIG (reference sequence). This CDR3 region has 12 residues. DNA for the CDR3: TGTGCCTGGAGTAGGGTACCCGGGGAGCTGTTTTTT. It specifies CAWSRVPGELFF.

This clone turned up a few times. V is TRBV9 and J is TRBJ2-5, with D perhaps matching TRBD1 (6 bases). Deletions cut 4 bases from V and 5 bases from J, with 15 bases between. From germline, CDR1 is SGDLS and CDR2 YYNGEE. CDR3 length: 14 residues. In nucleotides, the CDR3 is TGTGCCAGCAGCTTCGGGCAGGGGTTGGAGACCCAGTACTTC. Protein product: CASSFGQGLETQYF.

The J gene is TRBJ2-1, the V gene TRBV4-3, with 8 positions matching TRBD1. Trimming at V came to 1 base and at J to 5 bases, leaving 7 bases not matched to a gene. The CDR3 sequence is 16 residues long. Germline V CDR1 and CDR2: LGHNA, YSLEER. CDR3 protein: CASSQGPGQGNNEQFF. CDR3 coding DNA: TGCGCCAGCAGCCAAGGTCCTGGACAGGGTAACAATGAGCAGTTCTTC.

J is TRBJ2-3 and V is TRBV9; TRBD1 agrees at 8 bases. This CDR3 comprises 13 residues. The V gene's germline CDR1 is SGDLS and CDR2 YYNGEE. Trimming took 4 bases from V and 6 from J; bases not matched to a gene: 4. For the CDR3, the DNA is TGTGCCAGCAGCATCTGGACAGGGGATACGCAGTATTTT. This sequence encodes CASSIWTGDTQYF.

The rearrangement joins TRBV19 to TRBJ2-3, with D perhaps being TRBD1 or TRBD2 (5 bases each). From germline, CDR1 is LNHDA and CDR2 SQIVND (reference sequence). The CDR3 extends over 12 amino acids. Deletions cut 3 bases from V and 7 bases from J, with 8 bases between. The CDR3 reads CASSIEGYTQYF. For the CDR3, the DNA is TGTGCCAGTAGTATTGAGGGGTATACGCAGTATTTT.

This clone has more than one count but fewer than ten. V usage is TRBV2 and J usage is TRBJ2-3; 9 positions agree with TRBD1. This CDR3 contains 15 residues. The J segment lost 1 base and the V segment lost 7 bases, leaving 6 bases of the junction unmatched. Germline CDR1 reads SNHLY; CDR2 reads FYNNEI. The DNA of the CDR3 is TGTGCCAGCACGGGACAGGGACTGGGCACAGATACGCAGTATTTT. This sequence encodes CASTGQGLGTDTQYF.

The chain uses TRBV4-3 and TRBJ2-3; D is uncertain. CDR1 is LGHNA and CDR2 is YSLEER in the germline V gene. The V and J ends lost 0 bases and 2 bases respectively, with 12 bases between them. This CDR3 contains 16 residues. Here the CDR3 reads CASSQDRPSYTDTQYF. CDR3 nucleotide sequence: TGCGCCAGCAGCCAAGATCGGCCCAGCTACACAGATACGCAGTATTTT.

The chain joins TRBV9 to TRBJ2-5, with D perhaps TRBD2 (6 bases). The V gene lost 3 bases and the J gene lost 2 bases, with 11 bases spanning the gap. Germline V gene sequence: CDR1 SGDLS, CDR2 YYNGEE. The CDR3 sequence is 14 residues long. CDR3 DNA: TGTGCCAGCAGCGCCCTAGCGCCGCAAGAGACCCAGTACTTC. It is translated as CASSALAPQETQYF.

The DNA for the CDR3 is TGTGCCAGCAGCTCCCTAAGCGGGGCCGGGGGCGAGACCCAGTACTTC. Amino acid sequence: CASSSLSGAGGETQYF. This chain joins TRBV7-9 and TRBJ2-5, with D perhaps TRBD2 (7 bases). This CDR3 has 16 amino acids. In germline, CDR1 is SEHNR, CDR2 FQNEAQ (reference sequence). Trimming took off 4 bases at V and 5 bases at J, with 20 bases between the two ends. The whole variable domain, remainder taken from reference TRBV7-9 and TRBJ2-5, is DTGVSQNPRHKITKRGQNVTFRCDPISEHNRLYWYRQTLGQGPEFLTYFQNEAQLEKSRLLSDRFSAERPKGSFSTLEIQRTEQGDSAMYLCASSSLSGAGGETQYFGPGTRLLVL.

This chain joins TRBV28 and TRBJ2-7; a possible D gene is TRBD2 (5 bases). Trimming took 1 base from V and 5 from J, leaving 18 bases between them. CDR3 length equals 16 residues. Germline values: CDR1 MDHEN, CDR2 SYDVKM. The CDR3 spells CASSLSGSRASNEQYF. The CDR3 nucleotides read TGTGCCAGCAGTTTATCTGGGTCGAGGGCCAGCAACGAGCAGTACTTC.

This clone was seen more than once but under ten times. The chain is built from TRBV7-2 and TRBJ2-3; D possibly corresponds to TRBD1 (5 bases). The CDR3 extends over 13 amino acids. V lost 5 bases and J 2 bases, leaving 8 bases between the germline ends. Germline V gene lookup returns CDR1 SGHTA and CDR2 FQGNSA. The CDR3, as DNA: TGTGCCAGCAGCGCCAGGGCCACAGATACGCAGTATTTT. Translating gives CASSARATDTQYF.

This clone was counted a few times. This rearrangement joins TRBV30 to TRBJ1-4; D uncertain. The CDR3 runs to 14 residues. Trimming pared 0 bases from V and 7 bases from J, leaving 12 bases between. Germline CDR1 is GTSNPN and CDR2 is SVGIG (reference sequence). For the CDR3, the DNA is TGTGCCTGGAGTGTTCCACGCCAAGGTGAAAAACTGTTTTTT. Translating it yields CAWSVPRQGEKLFF.

The chain's CDR3 is CASSVGLVSNEQFF. CDR3 sequence (DNA): TGTGCCAGCAGCGTAGGGCTAGTTTCCAATGAGCAGTTCTTC. The V gene is TRBV9, the J gene TRBJ2-1, with no clear D. CDR3 length: 14 residues. Germline V gene data show CDR1 as SGDLS and CDR2 as YYNGEE. V gave up 0 bases and J gave up 6 bases, with 10 bases separating them.